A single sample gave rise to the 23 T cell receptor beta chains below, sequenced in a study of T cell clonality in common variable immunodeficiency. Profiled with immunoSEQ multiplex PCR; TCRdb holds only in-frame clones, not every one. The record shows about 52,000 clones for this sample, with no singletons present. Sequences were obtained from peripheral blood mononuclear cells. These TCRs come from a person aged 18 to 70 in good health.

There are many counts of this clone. The sequenced part of the CDR3 DNA is TGTGCCAGTAGTATCCCCGGGTACCCCCAAGAGACC. Translation gives CASSIPGYPQET. The entire CDR3 protein reads CASSIPGYPQETQYF. The V and J genes are TRBV19 and TRBJ2-5; D ambiguous. The read ends 3 residues shy of where the CDR3 ends; the end is completed using the germline J gene. Germline CDR1 reads LNHDA; CDR2 reads SQIVND (reference sequence). Deletions cut 3 bases from V and 1 base from J, with 12 bases between. The CDR3 totals 15 residues. Variable domain in full (rest from reference TRBV19 and TRBJ2-5): DGGITQSPKYLFRKEGQNVTLSCEQNLNHDAMYWYRQDPGQGLRLIYYSQIVNDFQKGDIAEGYSVSREKKESFPLTVTSAQKNPTAFYLCASSIPGYPQETQYFGPGTRLLVL.

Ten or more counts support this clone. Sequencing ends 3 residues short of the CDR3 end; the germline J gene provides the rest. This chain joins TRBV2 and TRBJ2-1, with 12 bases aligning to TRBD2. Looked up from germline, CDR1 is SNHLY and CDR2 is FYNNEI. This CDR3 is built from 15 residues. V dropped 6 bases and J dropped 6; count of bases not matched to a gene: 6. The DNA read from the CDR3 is TGTGCCAGCAGCGCTAGCGGGAGGGCCGGCAATGAG. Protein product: CASSASGRAGNE. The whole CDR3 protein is CASSASGRAGNEQFF. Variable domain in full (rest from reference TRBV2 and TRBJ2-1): EPEVTQTPSHQVTQMGQEVILRCVPISNHLYFYWYRQILGQKVEFLVSFYNNEISEKSEIFDDQFSVERPDGSNFTLKIRSTKLEDSAMYFCASSASGRAGNEQFFGPGTRLTVL.

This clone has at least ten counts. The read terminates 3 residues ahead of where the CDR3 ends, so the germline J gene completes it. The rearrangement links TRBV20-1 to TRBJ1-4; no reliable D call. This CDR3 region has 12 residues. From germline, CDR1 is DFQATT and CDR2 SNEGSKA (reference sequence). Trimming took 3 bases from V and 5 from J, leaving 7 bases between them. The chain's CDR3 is CSASPQNEKLFF. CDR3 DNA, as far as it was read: TGCAGTGCTAGCCCCCAGAATGAAAAA.

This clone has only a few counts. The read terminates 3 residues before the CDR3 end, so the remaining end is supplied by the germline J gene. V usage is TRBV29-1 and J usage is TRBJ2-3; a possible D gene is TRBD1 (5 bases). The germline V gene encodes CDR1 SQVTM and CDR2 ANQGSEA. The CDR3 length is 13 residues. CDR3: CSVEGAGLETQYF. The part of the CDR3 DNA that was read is TGCAGCGTTGAAGGGGCAGGGCTAGAGACG.

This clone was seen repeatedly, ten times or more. Partial CDR3 DNA: TGTGCCAGCTCACCAAGGACAGGGGGCGCGGGTGAA. Amino acid sequence: CASSPRTGGAGE. In full, the CDR3 reads CASSPRTGGAGEAFF. The chain links TRBV18 to TRBJ1-1; TRBD1 aligns across 11 bases. The read halts 3 residues ahead of the CDR3 end, with the missing end drawn from the germline J gene. V lost 2 bases to trimming and J lost 7 bases; unmatched junction nucleotides: 6. Germline V gene sequence: CDR1 KGHSH, CDR2 LQKENI. There are 15 residues in the CDR3.

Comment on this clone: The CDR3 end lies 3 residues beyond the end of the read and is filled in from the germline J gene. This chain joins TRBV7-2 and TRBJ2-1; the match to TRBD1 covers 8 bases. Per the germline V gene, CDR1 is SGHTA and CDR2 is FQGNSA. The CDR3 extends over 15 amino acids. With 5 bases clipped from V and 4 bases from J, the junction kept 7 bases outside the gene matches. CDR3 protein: CASSRQGTFYNEQFF. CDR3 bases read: TGTGCCAGCAGCAGACAGGGGACGTTTTACAATGAG.

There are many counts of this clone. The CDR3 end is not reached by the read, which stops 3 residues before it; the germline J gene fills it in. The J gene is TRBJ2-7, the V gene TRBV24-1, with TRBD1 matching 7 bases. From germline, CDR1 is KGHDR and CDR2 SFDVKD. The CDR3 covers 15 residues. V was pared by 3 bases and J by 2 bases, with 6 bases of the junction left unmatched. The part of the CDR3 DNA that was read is TGTGCCACCAGTGATCCGGGACAGACTCCCTACGAG. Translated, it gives CATSDPGQTPYE. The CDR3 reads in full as CATSDPGQTPYEQYF.

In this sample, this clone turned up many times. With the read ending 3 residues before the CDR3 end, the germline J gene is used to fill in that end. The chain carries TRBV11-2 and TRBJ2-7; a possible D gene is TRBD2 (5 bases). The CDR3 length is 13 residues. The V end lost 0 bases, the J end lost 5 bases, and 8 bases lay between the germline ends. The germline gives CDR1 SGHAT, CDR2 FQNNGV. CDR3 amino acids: CASSLDRGDEQYF. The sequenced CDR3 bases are TGTGCCAGCAGCTTAGATCGGGGAGACGAG.

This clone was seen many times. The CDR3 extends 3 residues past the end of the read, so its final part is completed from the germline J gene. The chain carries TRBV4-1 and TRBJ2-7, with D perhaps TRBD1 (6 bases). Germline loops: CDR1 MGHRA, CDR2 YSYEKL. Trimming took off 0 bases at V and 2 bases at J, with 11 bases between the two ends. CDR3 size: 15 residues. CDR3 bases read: TGCGCCAGCAGCCAAGAGAGGGGGAGAGCCTACGAG. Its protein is CASSQERGRAYE. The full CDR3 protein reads CASSQERGRAYEQYF.

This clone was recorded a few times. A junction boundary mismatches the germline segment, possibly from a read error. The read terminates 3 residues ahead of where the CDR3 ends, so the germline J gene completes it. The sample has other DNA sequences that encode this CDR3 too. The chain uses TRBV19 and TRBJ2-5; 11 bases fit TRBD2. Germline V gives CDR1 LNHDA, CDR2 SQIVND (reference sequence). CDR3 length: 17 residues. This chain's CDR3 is CASSIDRLAGGLETQYF. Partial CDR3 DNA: TGCGCCAGTAGTATAGATCGGCTAGCGGGAGGTCTAGAGACC. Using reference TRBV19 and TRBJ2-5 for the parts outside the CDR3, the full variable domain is DGGITQSPKYLFRKEGQNVTLSCEQNLNHDAMYWYRQDPGQGLRLIYYSQIVNDFQKGDIAEGYSVSREKKESFPLTVTSAQKNPTAFYLCASSIDRLAGGLETQYFGPGTRLLVL.

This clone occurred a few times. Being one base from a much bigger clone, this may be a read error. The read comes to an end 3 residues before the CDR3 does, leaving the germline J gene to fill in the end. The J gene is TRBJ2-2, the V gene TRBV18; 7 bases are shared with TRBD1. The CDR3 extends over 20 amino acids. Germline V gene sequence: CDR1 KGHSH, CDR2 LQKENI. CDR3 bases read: TGTGCCAGCTCACCACGTCTCTTCGGGGACAGCTACTCTGGGGCCAACGTG. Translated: CASSPRLFGDSYSGANV. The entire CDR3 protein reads CASSPRLFGDSYSGANVLFF.

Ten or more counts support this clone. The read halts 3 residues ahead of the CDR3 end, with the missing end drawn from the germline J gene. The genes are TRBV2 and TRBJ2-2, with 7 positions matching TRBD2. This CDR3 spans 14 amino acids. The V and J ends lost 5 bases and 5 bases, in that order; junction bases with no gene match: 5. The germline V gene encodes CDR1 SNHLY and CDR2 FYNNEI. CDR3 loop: CASSLASGTGELFF. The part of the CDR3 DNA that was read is TGTGCCAGCAGTTTGGCTAGCGGAACCGGGGAG.

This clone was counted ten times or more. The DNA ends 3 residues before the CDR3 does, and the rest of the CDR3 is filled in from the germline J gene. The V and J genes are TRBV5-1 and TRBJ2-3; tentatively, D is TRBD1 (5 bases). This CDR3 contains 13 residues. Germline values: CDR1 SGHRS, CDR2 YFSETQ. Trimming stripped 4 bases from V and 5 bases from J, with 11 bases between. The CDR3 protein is CASSARVKDTQYF. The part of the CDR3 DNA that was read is TGCGCCAGCAGCGCCAGGGTTAAAGATACG.

The sequenced part of the CDR3 DNA is TGTGCCAGTAGTTTCGGACAGGGGCTAAGTGAAAAA. It specifies CASSFGQGLSEK. The full-length CDR3 reads as CASSFGQGLSEKLFF. The chain couples TRBV19 to TRBJ1-4, with TRBD1 matching over 9 bases. The read stops 3 residues short of the end of the CDR3; the missing end is completed from the germline J gene. The CDR3 spans 15 residues. Trimming at V came to 5 bases and at J to 7 bases, leaving 8 bases not matched to a gene. Germline V CDR1 and CDR2: LNHDA, SQIVND (reference sequence).

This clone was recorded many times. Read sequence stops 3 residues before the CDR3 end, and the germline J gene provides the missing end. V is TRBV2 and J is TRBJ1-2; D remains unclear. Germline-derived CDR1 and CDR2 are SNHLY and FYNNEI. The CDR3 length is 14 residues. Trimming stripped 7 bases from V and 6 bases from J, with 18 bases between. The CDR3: CASKERGLSDGYTF. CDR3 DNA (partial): TGTGCCAGCAAAGAGCGGGGTCTAAGCGATGGC. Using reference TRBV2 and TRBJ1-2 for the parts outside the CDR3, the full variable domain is EPEVTQTPSHQVTQMGQEVILRCVPISNHLYFYWYRQILGQKVEFLVSFYNNEISEKSEIFDDQFSVERPDGSNFTLKIRSTKLEDSAMYFCASKERGLSDGYTFGSGTRLTVV.

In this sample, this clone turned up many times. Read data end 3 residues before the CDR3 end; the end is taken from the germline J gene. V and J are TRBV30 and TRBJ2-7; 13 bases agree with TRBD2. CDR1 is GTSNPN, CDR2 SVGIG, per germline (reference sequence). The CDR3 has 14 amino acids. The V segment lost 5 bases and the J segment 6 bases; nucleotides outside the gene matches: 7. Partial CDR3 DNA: TGTGCCTGGGATGGACTAGCGGGAGTTGGCGAG. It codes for CAWDGLAGVGE. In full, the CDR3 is CAWDGLAGVGEQYF.

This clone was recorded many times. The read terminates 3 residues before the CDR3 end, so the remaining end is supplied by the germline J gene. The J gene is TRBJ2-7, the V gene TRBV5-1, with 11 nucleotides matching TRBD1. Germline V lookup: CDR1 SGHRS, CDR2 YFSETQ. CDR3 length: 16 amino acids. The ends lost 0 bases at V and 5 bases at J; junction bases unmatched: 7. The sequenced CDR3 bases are TGCGCCAGCAGCTTGGATGGACAGGGGGCTTGGAACGAG. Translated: CASSLDGQGAWNE. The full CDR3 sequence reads CASSLDGQGAWNEQYF.

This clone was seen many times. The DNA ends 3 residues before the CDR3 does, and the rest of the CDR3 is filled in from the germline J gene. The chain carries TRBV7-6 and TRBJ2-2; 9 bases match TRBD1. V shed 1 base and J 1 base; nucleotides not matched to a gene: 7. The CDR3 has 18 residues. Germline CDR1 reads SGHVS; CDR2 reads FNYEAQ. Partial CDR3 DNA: TGTGCCAGCAGCTTAGTAGAACCGGGACAGGGGAACACCGGGGAG. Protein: CASSLVEPGQGNTGE. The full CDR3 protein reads CASSLVEPGQGNTGELFF.

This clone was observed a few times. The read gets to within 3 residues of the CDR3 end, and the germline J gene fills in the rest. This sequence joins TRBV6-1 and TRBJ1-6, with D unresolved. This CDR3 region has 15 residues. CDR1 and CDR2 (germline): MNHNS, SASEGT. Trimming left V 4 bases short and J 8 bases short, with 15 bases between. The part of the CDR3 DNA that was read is TGTGCCAGCAGTGTAACGGAGCAGCGCTATTCACCC. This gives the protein CASSVTEQRYSP. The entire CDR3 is CASSVTEQRYSPLHF.

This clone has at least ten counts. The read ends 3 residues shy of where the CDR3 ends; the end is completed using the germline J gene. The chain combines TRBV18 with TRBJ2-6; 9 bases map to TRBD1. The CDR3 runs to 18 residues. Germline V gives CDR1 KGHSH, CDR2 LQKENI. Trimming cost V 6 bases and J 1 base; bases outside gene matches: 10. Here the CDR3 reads CASSQQTGGPSGANVLTF. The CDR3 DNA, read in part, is TGTGCCAGCTCCCAACAAACAGGGGGCCCTTCTGGGGCCAACGTC. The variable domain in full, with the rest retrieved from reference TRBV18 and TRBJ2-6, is NAGVMQNPRHLVRRRGQEARLRCSPMKGHSHVYWYRQLPEEGLKFMVYLQKENIIDESGMPKERFSAEFPKEGPSILRIQQVVRGDSAAYFCASSQQTGGPSGANVLTFGAGSRLTVL.

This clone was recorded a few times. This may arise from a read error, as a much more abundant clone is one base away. The CDR3: CSAQKPGQGIYEQYF. The CDR3 DNA, read in part, is TGCAGTGCTCAGAAACCGGGACAGGGGATCTACGAG. This sequence joins TRBV20-1 and TRBJ2-7, with 10 nucleotides matching TRBD1. The read comes to an end 3 residues before the CDR3 does, leaving the germline J gene to fill in the end. V lost 5 bases, J lost 3 bases, and 10 bases stayed unmatched. Germline V gene lookup returns CDR1 DFQATT and CDR2 SNEGSKA (reference sequence). The CDR3 contains 15 residues.

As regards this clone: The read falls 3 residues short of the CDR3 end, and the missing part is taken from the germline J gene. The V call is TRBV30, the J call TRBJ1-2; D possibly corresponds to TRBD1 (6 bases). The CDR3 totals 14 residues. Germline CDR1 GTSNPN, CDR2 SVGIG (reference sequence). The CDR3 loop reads CAWRPGGPANDYTF. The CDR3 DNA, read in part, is TGTGCCTGGAGGCCCGGGGGGCCGGCTAATGAC.

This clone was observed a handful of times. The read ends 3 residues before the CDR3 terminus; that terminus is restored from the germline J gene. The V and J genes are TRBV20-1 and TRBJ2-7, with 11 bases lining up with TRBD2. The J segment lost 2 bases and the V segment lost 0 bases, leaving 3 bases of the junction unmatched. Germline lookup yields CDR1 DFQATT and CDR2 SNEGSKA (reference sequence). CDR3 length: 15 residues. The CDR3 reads CSARDGSGRAYEQYF. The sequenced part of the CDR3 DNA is TGCAGTGCTAGAGACGGTAGCGGGAGGGCCTACGAG.